Reported below is one T cell receptor beta chain. Germline loops: CDR1 SGHDT, CDR2 YYEEEE. CDR3 size: 14 residues. The V gene lost 4 bases and the J gene lost 6 bases, with 17 bases spanning the gap. The data belong to a study of blood T cell repertoires in COVID-19. The wider study: Acute and convalescent COVID-19 samples came from the United States, Italy and Spain. T cells, B-cell-depleted T cells, or PBMCs supplied cDNA or gDNA.

In the authors' workflow: Reference gene primer amplification yielded estimated nucleated cell counts. Profiling relied on immunoSEQ multiplex PCR, and the TCRdb table lists in-frame clones only, not all of them. V and J calls and clone size follow that table, whereas D and trimming were derived from the DNA. The profile covers 160,000 or so clones, with 70% to 90% appearing a single time and 3% to 4% taken by the ten largest. The clonotype comes from a woman between 65 and 79 years old with acute or convalescent COVID-19. Material for sequencing was peripheral blood. The chain has TRBV5-6 and TRBJ2-7, with a weak D call TRBD2 (5 bases). Here the CDR3 reads CASSPDGGGAEQYF. For the CDR3, the DNA is TGTGCCAGCAGCCCTGACGGCGGAGGAGCCGAGCAGTACTTC.